Following are 18 T cell receptor beta chains from one sample sequenced in a study of T cell responses to AZD1222 COVID-19 vaccine. TCRdb's table, derived via immunoSEQ multiplex PCR, lists solely in-frame clones and lacks some. In the table there are 110,000 or so clones, 75% to 95% of which are singletons. The sample here was peripheral blood, taken 28 days after the second dose of the MenACWY control vaccine. Source of these receptors: an adult who received the MenACWY meningococcal vaccine as a control.

The chain uses TRBV12-3 or TRBV12-4 and TRBJ2-1, with D perhaps matching TRBD1 (6 bases). V was trimmed by 5 bases and J by 8 bases, leaving 13 bases between them. The CDR3 loop spans 13 amino acids. The DNA of the CDR3 is TGTGCCAGCAGTAATCTACAGGGTGATGAGCAGTTCTTC. This encodes CASSNLQGDEQFF.

This clone was seen a single time. The V and J genes are TRBV4-1 and TRBJ2-3; D may be TRBD2 (5 bases). Germline V gene data show CDR1 as MGHRA and CDR2 as YSYEKL. The CDR3 covers 15 residues. V gave up 4 bases and J gave up 0 bases, with 11 bases separating them. The DNA of the CDR3 is TGCGCCAGCAGCCTGAGGGTCGCGAGCACAGATACGCAGTATTTT. Amino acids: CASSLRVASTDTQYF.

The chain employs TRBV19 and TRBJ1-1; D is unresolved. V lost 0 bases, J lost 4 bases, and 6 bases lay in between. The germline V gene has CDR1 LNHDA and CDR2 SQIVND (reference sequence). The CDR3 totals 13 residues. CDR3 sequence (DNA): TGTGCCAGTAGTATAGAAGGGTTCACTGAAGCTTTCTTT. Amino acids: CASSIEGFTEAFF.

V usage is TRBV11-2 and J usage is TRBJ2-2; no reliable D call. Germline V gene data show CDR1 as SGHAT and CDR2 as FQNNGV. The CDR3 length is 16 residues. V dropped 2 bases and J dropped 1 base, with 11 bases sitting between them. In DNA, the CDR3 is TGTGCCAGCAGCTTATACGGAGAGAGGAACACCGGGGAGCTGTTTTTT. Translation gives CASSLYGERNTGELFF. The whole variable domain, remainder taken from reference TRBV11-2 and TRBJ2-2, is EAGVAQSPRYKIIEKRQSVAFWCNPISGHATLYWYQQILGQGPKLLIQFQNNGVVDDSQLPKDRFSAERLKGVDSTLKIQPAKLEDSAVYLCASSLYGERNTGELFFGEGSRLTVL.

This chain connects TRBV18 to TRBJ2-2; 8 positions agree with TRBD1. The ends lost 3 bases at V and 1 base at J; junction bases unmatched: 4. Germline values: CDR1 KGHSH, CDR2 LQKENI. The CDR3 covers 16 residues. The CDR3 is CASSPWTGRNTGELFF. As DNA, the CDR3 is TGTGCCAGCTCACCCTGGACAGGGCGGAACACCGGGGAGCTGTTTTTT. The variable domain in full, with the rest retrieved from reference TRBV18 and TRBJ2-2, is NAGVMQNPRHLVRRRGQEARLRCSPMKGHSHVYWYRQLPEEGLKFMVYLQKENIIDESGMPKERFSAEFPKEGPSILRIQQVVRGDSAAYFCASSPWTGRNTGELFFGEGSRLTVL.

The chain recombines TRBV6-2 or TRBV6-3 with TRBJ2-3, with D perhaps matching TRBD2 (6 bases). Germline V gives CDR1 MNHEY, CDR2 SVGEGT. The CDR3 extends over 14 amino acids. V was pared by 2 bases and J by 3 bases, with 9 bases between. The CDR3 sequence: CASSYDGGTDTQYF. The CDR3 DNA sequence: TGTGCCAGCAGTTACGACGGGGGAACAGATACGCAGTATTTT.

V and J are TRBV27 and TRBJ2-7, with unresolved D. CDR1 and CDR2 (germline): MNHEY, SMNVEV (reference sequence). The CDR3 is 13 residues long. Between the trimmed V and J ends, which lost 3 bases and 2 bases, there was a span of 8 bases. For the CDR3, the DNA is TGTGCCAGCAGTTTGGGCAGTACCTACGAGCAGTACTTC. Encoded protein: CASSLGSTYEQYF.

This clone occurred a few times. The chain is built from TRBV7-2 and TRBJ2-3; 9 bases align to TRBD2. V was clipped by 1 base and J by 4 bases; unmatched bases: 3. Germline CDR1 SGHTA, CDR2 FQGNSA. The CDR3 runs to 15 residues. This CDR3 is CASSLVGGGADTQYF. DNA for the CDR3: TGTGCCAGCAGCTTAGTTGGCGGGGGGGCAGATACGCAGTATTTT.

The chain uses TRBV2 and TRBJ1-4; D call uncertain. V lost 1 base and J lost 5, with 14 bases in between. CDR3 length: 16 residues. Germline V lookup: CDR1 SNHLY, CDR2 FYNNEI. Here the CDR3 reads CASSEGTRLRNEKLFF. For the CDR3, the DNA is TGTGCCAGCAGTGAAGGGACTCGTCTCCGAAATGAAAAACTGTTTTTT.

V and J are TRBV29-1 and TRBJ1-1; unclear D gene. Trimming left V 7 bases short and J 1 base short, with 10 bases between. The CDR3 has 12 residues. CDR1 SQVTM and CDR2 ANQGSEA come from the germline V gene. CDR3 coding DNA: TGCAGCGCCGACCGAGGGAACACTGAAGCTTTCTTT. Translating it yields CSADRGNTEAFF. The full variable domain, its missing parts supplied by reference TRBV29-1 and TRBJ1-1, is SAVISQKPSRDICQRGTSLTIQCQVDSQVTMMFWYRQQPGQSLTLIATANQGSEATYESGFVIDKFPISRPNLTFSTLTVSNMSPEDSSIYLCSADRGNTEAFFGQGTRLTVV.

The genes are TRBV6-2 or TRBV6-3 and TRBJ1-5, with 8 bases matching TRBD1. This CDR3 has 17 residues. CDR1 and CDR2 (germline): MNHEY, SVGEGT. J was trimmed by 1 base and V by 5 bases; bases with no gene match: 10. CDR3 amino acids: CASSIAGGTVSNQPQHF. CDR3 nucleotides: TGTGCCAGCAGTATCGCAGGGGGCACGGTGAGCAATCAGCCCCAGCATTTT.

The rearrangement links TRBV11-3 to TRBJ2-5; the D is unclear. Germline CDR1 reads SGHNT; CDR2 reads YENEEA. The germline V and J ends were trimmed by 5 bases and 5 bases, with 12 bases remaining between them. The CDR3 consists of 13 residues. CDR3 coding DNA: TGTGCCAGCAGCCCTCCGAATGGGGAGACCCAGTACTTC. It codes for CASSPPNGETQYF.

In DNA form, the CDR3 reads TGTGCCAGCTCACCAAATAGCGGGAGCGGGGAGCAGTACTTC. Translated, it gives CASSPNSGSGEQYF. The chain employs TRBV18 and TRBJ2-7; TRBD2 agrees at 9 bases. After removal of 2 bases from V and 7 bases from J, the junction contained 6 bases not matched to a gene. The germline gives CDR1 KGHSH, CDR2 LQKENI. The CDR3 extends over 14 amino acids.

The CDR3: CASSLAQGFDEQYF. For the CDR3, the DNA is TGCGCCAGCAGCTTGGCCCAGGGATTCGACGAGCAGTACTTC. The chain has TRBV5-1 and TRBJ2-7, with D perhaps matching TRBD1 (5 bases). The CDR3 length is 14 residues. Per the germline V gene, CDR1 is SGHRS and CDR2 is YFSETQ. V was cut by 0 bases and J by 5 bases, with 12 bases left in between.

The chain links TRBV19 to TRBJ1-5; D possibly corresponds to TRBD1 (6 bases). The length of the CDR3 is 16 residues. CDR1 LNHDA and CDR2 SQIVND come from the germline V gene (reference sequence). The V end lost 4 bases, the J end lost 0 bases, and 13 bases lay between the germline ends. The CDR3 here is CASSRADRPSNQPQHF. The CDR3 nucleotides are TGTGCCAGTAGTAGGGCAGACAGGCCTAGCAATCAGCCCCAGCATTTT.

The chain carries TRBV11-1 and TRBJ1-1; D perhaps matches TRBD1 (6 bases). V was shortened by 1 base and J by 10 bases, with 13 bases between the two germline ends. In germline, CDR1 is SGHAT, CDR2 FQDESV (reference sequence). This CDR3 is 13 amino acids long. In nucleotides, the CDR3 is TGTGCCAGCAGCTTAGAGGGGGACCGGGGAGCTTTCTTT. Translation gives CASSLEGDRGAFF.

The rearrangement links TRBV21-1 to TRBJ2-6; TRBD2, the table's D call, was not compared with the DNA. TRBV21-1 is described as a pseudogene. The CDR3 extends over 15 amino acids. The CDR3 loop is CASRGARSGANVLTF. CDR3 bases: TGTGCCAGCCGGGGGGCCCGCTCTGGGGCCAACGTCCTGACTTTC.

The chain links TRBV5-8 to TRBJ1-3; possible D gene TRBD1, 5 bases. V lost 4 bases, J lost 0 bases, and 17 bases lay in between. Per germline, CDR1 SGHTS and CDR2 YDEGEE. This CDR3 has 17 residues. CDR3 nucleotide sequence: TGTGCCAGCAGCGGACGAGGGGATGGGAGCTCTGGAAACACCATATATTTT. Protein sequence: CASSGRGDGSSGNTIYF.